This TCR beta chain was identified in a study of radiotherapy plus CTLA-4 blockade in lung cancer. Study overall: About a sixth of enrolled patients responded objectively, and roughly 30% had disease control. Study-wide results and caveats: Expansion in blood of tumor-derived TCR clones was seen after radiotherapy plus ipilimumab. Per reports, early blood T cell clone dynamics, plus interferon-beta, forecast response most strongly.

Deletions cut 5 bases from V and 2 bases from J, with 13 bases between. Germline CDR1 MNHEY, CDR2 SVGAGI. The CDR3 runs 15 residues. TCRdb keeps only in-frame clones here, not all; method: immunoSEQ multiplex PCR. The table shows more than 55,000 clones, with around four fifths occurring only once. Concerning this clone: The antigen is not known.

The source is a human donor with non-small cell lung cancer whose response to radiotherapy plus ipilimumab could not be evaluated. The V gene is TRBV6-5, the J gene TRBJ1-5, with D tentatively TRBD1 (6 bases). Sequencing was performed on peripheral blood, taken from a patient treated with radiotherapy plus ipilimumab. The CDR3 DNA follows: TGTGCCAGCAGTCAGACAGGCACCCGCAATCAGCCCCAGCATTTT. Translated: CASSQTGTRNQPQHF.